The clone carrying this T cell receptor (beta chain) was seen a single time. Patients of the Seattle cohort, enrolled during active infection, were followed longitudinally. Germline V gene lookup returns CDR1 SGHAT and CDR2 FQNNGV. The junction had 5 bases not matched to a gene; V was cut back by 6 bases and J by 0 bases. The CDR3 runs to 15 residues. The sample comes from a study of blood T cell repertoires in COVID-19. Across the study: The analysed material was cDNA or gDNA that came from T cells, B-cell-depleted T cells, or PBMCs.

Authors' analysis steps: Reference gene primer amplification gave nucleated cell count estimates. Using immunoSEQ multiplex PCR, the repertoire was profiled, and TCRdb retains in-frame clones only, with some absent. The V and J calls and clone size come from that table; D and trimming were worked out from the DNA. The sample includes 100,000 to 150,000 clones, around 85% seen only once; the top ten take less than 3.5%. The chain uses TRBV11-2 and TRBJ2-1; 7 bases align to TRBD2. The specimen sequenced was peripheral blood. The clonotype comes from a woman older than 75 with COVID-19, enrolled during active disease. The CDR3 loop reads CASRPGLGSYNEQFF. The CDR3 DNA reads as TGTGCCAGCAGACCCGGACTAGGCTCCTACAATGAGCAGTTCTTC.